This passage covers 12 T cell receptor beta chains from one sample sequenced in a study of blood T cell repertoires in COVID-19 (dated by TCRdb to the early 2020s). The library was obtained by the immunoSEQ multiplex PCR assay. Sourced from immuneACCESS, this table was stored by TCRdb with only in-frame sequences that have V and J called. A share of the clones is absent; for the studies checked, an unresolved V gene accounts for under half, and the remainder has no known explanation. For this sample the table gives fewer than 350,000 clones, of which roughly 90% were detected only once. Clones ranked in the top ten supply 0.85% to 1.3% of the sample. Source material: PBMCs or T cells enriched from blood (not recorded which). These receptors all come from a woman in her 30s who had been exposed to COVID-19.

This rearrangement joins TRBV15 to TRBJ1-2; 9 nucleotides line up with TRBD1. The CDR3 covers 15 residues. Germline V gene lookup returns CDR1 LNHNV and CDR2 YYDKDF (reference sequence). The V gene end was trimmed by 0 bases and the J gene end by 5 bases; junction bases not matched to a gene: 4. This chain's CDR3 is CATSREGTGPYGYTF. CDR3 bases: TGTGCCACCAGCAGAGAAGGGACAGGGCCTTATGGCTACACCTTC. Together with reference TRBV15 and TRBJ1-2, the CDR3 gives the full variable domain: DAMVIQNPRYQVTQFGKPVTLSCSQTLNHNVMYWYQQKSSQAPKLLFHYYDKDFNNEADTPDNFQSRRPNTSFCFLDIRSPGLGDTAMYLCATSREGTGPYGYTFGSGTRLTVV.

This clone was seen more than once but under ten times. The chain couples TRBV28 to TRBJ1-1, with D maybe TRBD1 (5 bases). Per germline, CDR1 MDHEN and CDR2 SYDVKM. V was cut by 6 bases and J by 0 bases, with 11 bases left in between. The CDR3 is 14 amino acids. The CDR3 nucleotides read TGTGCCAGCAGCGGGGGTGATATGAACACTGAAGCTTTCTTT. Translation: CASSGGDMNTEAFF.

The chain combines TRBV28 with TRBJ2-2; 9 nucleotides match TRBD1. The CDR3 sequence is 15 residues long. The germline CDR1 and CDR2 sequences are MDHEN and SYDVKM. The V and J ends lost 7 bases and 1 base, in that order; junction bases with no gene match: 4. The CDR3 nucleotides are TGTGCCAGCACGACAGGGGGGCAGAACACCGGGGAGCTGTTTTTT. Translated: CASTTGGQNTGELFF.

This clone has a single count. This chain uses TRBV5-8 with TRBJ2-7; 7 nucleotides match TRBD1. This CDR3 has 16 residues. With V trimmed by 4 bases and J by 0 bases, 10 bases remained unmatched. Germline CDR1 SGHTS, CDR2 YDEGEE. The CDR3 DNA reads TGTGCCAGCAGCCCAGTAGTGGGACAGATCTCCTACGAGCAGTACTTC. It translates to CASSPVVGQISYEQYF.

With regard to this clone: This sample includes further DNA sequences coding for the same CDR3. The J gene is TRBJ1-2, the V gene TRBV28; tentative D call: TRBD1 (6 bases). The ends were cut back, 5 bases at V and 4 bases at J, with 8 bases in the middle. Per germline, CDR1 MDHEN and CDR2 SYDVKM. CDR3 length equals 12 residues. The DNA of the CDR3 is TGTGCCAGCAGTACGACAGGCTATGGCTACACCTTC. It yields the protein CASSTTGYGYTF.

This clone has just one count. This chain links TRBV7-3 with TRBJ2-3; 10 bases are shared with TRBD2. Trimming removed 2 bases from V and 3 bases from J; junction bases left unmatched: 20. The CDR3 is 21 residues long. Germline V gene lookup returns CDR1 SGHTA and CDR2 FQGTGA. This CDR3 reads CASSLSNSSGSPKLGTDTQYF. The CDR3 region has the DNA TGTGCCAGCAGCTTATCCAATTCTAGCGGGAGCCCCAAATTAGGGACAGATACGCAGTATTTT.

The chain recombines TRBV28 with TRBJ1-2, with D uncertain. This CDR3 is built from 12 residues. Germline V gene lookup returns CDR1 MDHEN and CDR2 SYDVKM. Trimming took 8 bases from V and 3 from J, leaving 10 bases between them. The CDR3 region is CASGEVHYGYTF. The CDR3 DNA is TGTGCCAGCGGAGAAGTCCACTATGGCTACACCTTC.

The count of this clone is one. The CDR3 DNA sequence: TGTGCCAGAAGCTTGGCCCGGCCTAGCGGGAGACACGAGCAGTACTTC. Translation gives CARSLARPSGRHEQYF. The V gene is TRBV5-3, the J gene TRBJ2-7, with TRBD2 matching over 10 bases. TRBV5-3 is placed among ORFs of uncertain function. The CDR3 runs 16 residues. The V gene end was trimmed by 0 bases and the J gene end by 5 bases; junction bases not matched to a gene: 8.

The chain combines TRBV5-1 with TRBJ2-7; TRBD2 matches 9 bases. Germline V lookup: CDR1 SGHRS, CDR2 YFSETQ. With 0 bases clipped from V and 4 bases from J, the junction kept 8 bases outside the gene matches. This CDR3 spans 16 amino acids. Written as DNA, the CDR3 is TGCGCCAGCAGCTTGGCCGTGGTAGCGGGAGTATACGAGCAGTACTTC. Amino acid sequence: CASSLAVVAGVYEQYF.

This clone has only one observation. The genes are TRBV29-1 and TRBJ2-5; 8 nucleotides match TRBD1. Germline V lookup: CDR1 SQVTM, CDR2 ANQGSEA. With V trimmed by 3 bases and J by 0 bases, 9 bases remained unmatched. The CDR3 runs to 16 residues. In nucleotides, the CDR3 is TGCAGCGTTGAGGAAACAGGGGGGCTGTACCAAGAGACCCAGTACTTC. The encoded protein is CSVEETGGLYQETQYF.

V is TRBV11-2 and J is TRBJ2-7; 12 bases line up with TRBD2. Trimming cost V 5 bases and J 7 bases; bases outside gene matches: 12. This CDR3 comprises 16 residues. Germline CDR1 SGHAT, CDR2 FQNNGV. CDR3 in amino acids: CASSLLTSGSFDEQYF. The CDR3 DNA reads as TGTGCCAGCAGCCTACTGACTAGCGGGAGTTTCGATGAGCAGTACTTC.

The V call is TRBV6-5, the J call TRBJ1-1; D possibly corresponds to TRBD1 (5 bases). CDR1 is MNHEY, CDR2 SVGAGI, per germline. The CDR3 is 14 amino acids. Trimming cost V 2 bases and J 4 bases, with 11 bases left between them. CDR3 DNA: TGTGCCAGCAGTTACGCCCAGGGATCCACTGAAGCTTTCTTT. It specifies CASSYAQGSTEAFF.